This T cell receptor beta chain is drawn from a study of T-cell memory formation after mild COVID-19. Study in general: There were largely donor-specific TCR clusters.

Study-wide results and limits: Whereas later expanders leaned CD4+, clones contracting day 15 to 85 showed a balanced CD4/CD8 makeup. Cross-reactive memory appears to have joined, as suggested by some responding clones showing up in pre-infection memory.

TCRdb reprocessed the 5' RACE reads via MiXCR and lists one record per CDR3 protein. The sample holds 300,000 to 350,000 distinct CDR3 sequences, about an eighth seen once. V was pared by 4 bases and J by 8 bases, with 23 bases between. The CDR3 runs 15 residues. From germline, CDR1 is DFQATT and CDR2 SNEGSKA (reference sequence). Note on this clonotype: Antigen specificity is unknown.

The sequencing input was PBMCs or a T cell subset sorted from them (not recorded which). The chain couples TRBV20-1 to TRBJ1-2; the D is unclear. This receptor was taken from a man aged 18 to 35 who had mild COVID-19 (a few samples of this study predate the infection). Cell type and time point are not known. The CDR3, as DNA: TGCAGTGCTACCCGCGGTGGGGTCCTTAGGGTCGGCTACACCTTC. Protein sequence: CSATRGGVLRVGYTF.